A single sample is the source of the 28 T cell receptor beta chains below, sequenced in a study of a mutant IDH1 vaccine in newly diagnosed glioma. For these receptors, no antigen is known. Time point noted: week 5, during vaccination. A single vaccine dose contained 300 ug of mutant IDH1 20-mer peptide, and topical imiquimod was used with it. Clones were sequenced by immunoSEQ multiplex PCR, and TCRdb holds only the in-frame ones, with some missing. Among fewer than 30,000 clones listed, roughly 77% were seen once. The sequences come from PBMCs, collected from a glioma patient whose treatment included an IDH1 peptide vaccine. The origin of the receptors is a man between 35 and 55 years old with glioma.

This chain links TRBV10-2 with TRBJ2-2; D uncertain. This CDR3 has 13 residues. Germline CDR1 is WSHSY and CDR2 is SAAADI. The germline V and J ends were trimmed by 4 bases and 7 bases, with 10 bases remaining between them. The CDR3 sequence is CASSGSAGGELFF. The CDR3 bases are TGCGCCAGCAGTGGGTCCGCCGGCGGGGAGCTGTTTTTT.

There are a few counts of this clone. V and J are TRBV19 and TRBJ2-1; tentative D call: TRBD2 (6 bases). Per germline, CDR1 LNHDA and CDR2 SQIVND (reference sequence). This CDR3 spans 15 amino acids. Trimming removed 6 bases at V and 0 bases at J, with 12 bases between. In DNA, the CDR3 is TGTGCCAGTAGAATGGAGGGAGGCTCCTACAATGAGCAGTTCTTC. The encoded protein is CASRMEGGSYNEQFF.

This chain connects TRBV12-5 to TRBJ2-1; 8 bases line up with TRBD1. With V trimmed by 3 bases and J by 9 bases, 4 bases remained unmatched. The CDR3 is 13 residues long. From germline, CDR1 is LGHNT and CDR2 FRNRAP. The CDR3 DNA follows: TGTGCTAGTGGTTTTGGACAGGGTGGTGAGCAGTTCTTC. This encodes CASGFGQGGEQFF.

As to this clone: Distinct nucleotide sequences in the sample also encode this CDR3. This rearrangement joins TRBV7-9 to TRBJ1-5; possible D gene TRBD1, 6 bases. The length of the CDR3 is 14 residues. V shed 3 bases and J shed 6 bases, with 12 bases lying between them. Germline CDR1 is SEHNR and CDR2 is FQNEAQ (reference sequence). CDR3 amino acids: CASSFGTGSQPQHF. CDR3 DNA: TGTGCCAGCAGCTTTGGAACAGGGTCTCAGCCCCAGCATTTT.

In its sample, this clone was seen a few times. This sequence joins TRBV19 and TRBJ1-4; D is unresolved. The length of the CDR3 is 14 residues. Trimming shortened V by 6 bases and J by 10 bases, and 18 bases separated the two germline ends. Per germline, CDR1 LNHDA and CDR2 SQIVND (reference sequence). CDR3 nucleotide sequence: TGTGCCAGTAGCAATGACGCGCAGTGGGGAAAACTGTTTTTT. Protein: CASSNDAQWGKLFF.

The chain recombines TRBV7-7 with TRBJ2-2; D is perhaps TRBD1 (5 bases). There are 13 residues in the CDR3. From germline, CDR1 is SSHAT and CDR2 FNYEAQ (reference sequence). V lost 1 base and J lost 8, with 8 bases in between. The CDR3 spells CASSLERTGELFF. The CDR3 DNA follows: TGTGCCAGCAGCTTAGAAAGGACAGGGGAGCTGTTTTTT.

This sequence joins TRBV9 and TRBJ2-5; D unclear. Germline CDR1 reads SGDLS; CDR2 reads YYNGEE. Trimming shortened V by 0 bases and J by 5 bases, and 8 bases separated the two germline ends. The CDR3 runs 13 residues. DNA of the CDR3: TGTGCCAGCAGCGTAGGTGAACTGGAGACCCAGTACTTC. Protein sequence: CASSVGELETQYF.

The rearrangement links TRBV11-2 to TRBJ2-5, with D unresolved. V lost 0 bases to trimming and J lost 4 bases, with 6 bases between them. The CDR3 consists of 13 residues. Germline V gene lookup returns CDR1 SGHAT and CDR2 FQNNGV. CDR3 DNA sequence: TGTGCCAGCAGCTTAGATTCCCTAGAGACCCAGTACTTC. Protein sequence: CASSLDSLETQYF.

The chain recombines TRBV18 with TRBJ2-1; D is unclear. The germline V gene has CDR1 KGHSH and CDR2 LQKENI. V lost 1 base to trimming and J lost 0 bases, with 7 bases between them. CDR3 length equals 15 residues. Written as DNA, the CDR3 is TGTGCCAGCTCACCACTGGTGGGCTCCTACAATGAGCAGTTCTTC. Translated, it gives CASSPLVGSYNEQFF.

The CDR3 DNA follows: TGTGCCAGTATTTCTGAGGGTCCTGGATTGAACACCGGGGAGCTGTTTTTT. Residues: CASISEGPGLNTGELFF. The rearrangement links TRBV19 to TRBJ2-2, with D maybe TRBD2 (5 bases). Germline CDR1 LNHDA, CDR2 SQIVND (reference sequence). CDR3 length equals 17 residues. V lost 7 bases and J lost 1, with 19 bases in between.

The CDR3 is CASSSSGYPGGPQYF. CDR3 coding DNA: TGTGCCAGCAGCTCCAGCGGTTACCCAGGTGGGCCCCAGTACTTC. The V gene is TRBV11-3, the J gene TRBJ2-5; weak D call: TRBD2 (5 bases). This CDR3 is 15 amino acids long. Trimming took 4 bases from V and 9 from J, leaving 21 bases between them. Germline assignment: CDR1 SGHNT and CDR2 YENEEA.

The chain employs TRBV27 and TRBJ2-3, with D unresolved. The V gene's germline CDR1 is MNHEY and CDR2 SMNVEV (reference sequence). There are 15 residues in the CDR3. V was pared by 1 base and J by 4 bases, with 12 bases between. Here the CDR3 reads CASSLWSPKPDTQYF. The DNA for the CDR3 is TGTGCCAGCAGTTTATGGTCCCCCAAGCCAGATACGCAGTATTTT.

This clone was found once. The chain uses TRBV11-3 and TRBJ2-2, with 14 bases aligning to TRBD2. CDR3 size: 18 residues. J was trimmed by 3 bases and V by 5 bases; bases with no gene match: 8. Germline V gene data show CDR1 as SGHNT and CDR2 as YENEEA. This chain's CDR3 is CASSPGTSGSGYTGELFF. The CDR3 DNA follows: TGTGCCAGCAGCCCCGGGACTAGCGGGAGCGGTTACACCGGGGAGCTGTTTTTT.

This clone was recorded once. The chain carries TRBV4-3 and TRBJ1-2; D may be TRBD1 (6 bases). This CDR3 contains 16 residues. The V end lost 4 bases, the J end lost 6 bases, and 21 bases lay between the germline ends. The germline V gene encodes CDR1 LGHNA and CDR2 YSLEER. CDR3: CASSLLQGVSLDGYTF. The CDR3 DNA reads TGCGCCAGCAGCCTATTACAGGGAGTTAGTTTGGATGGCTACACCTTC.

The V call is TRBV5-5, the J call TRBJ2-5; unclear D gene. Germline values: CDR1 SGHKS, CDR2 YYEKEE (reference sequence). The CDR3 length is 14 residues. Trimming cost V 0 bases and J 4 bases, with 10 bases left between them. The CDR3 nucleotides read TGTGCCAGCAGCTTGGCGAGGCTCGCAGAGACCCAGTACTTC. Its translation: CASSLARLAETQYF.

The gene calls are TRBV7-2 and TRBJ1-1, with D possibly being TRBD1 (5 bases). This CDR3 is 14 amino acids long. Trimming took 2 bases from V and 0 from J, leaving 7 bases between them. Germline CDR1 SGHTA, CDR2 FQGNSA. This chain's CDR3 is CASSLRTLNTEAFF. The CDR3 bases are TGTGCCAGCAGCTTAAGGACACTGAACACTGAAGCTTTCTTT.

The chain is built from TRBV30 and TRBJ1-4; a weak D match, TRBD1 (6 bases). This CDR3 comprises 13 residues. CDR1 is GTSNPN, CDR2 SVGIG, per germline (reference sequence). Trimming took off 2 bases at V and 10 bases at J, with 14 bases between the two ends. CDR3 loop: CAWSPGGAGKLFF. CDR3 DNA sequence: TGTGCCTGGAGTCCGGGGGGCGCCGGAAAACTGTTTTTT.

The chain joins TRBV14 to TRBJ2-2; D not resolved. The germline V gene has CDR1 SGHDN and CDR2 FVKESK. Trimming shortened V by 0 bases and J by 3 bases, and 5 bases separated the two germline ends. The CDR3 runs 14 residues. The CDR3 sequence: CASSQEMDTGELFF. The CDR3 bases are TGTGCCAGCAGCCAAGAAATGGACACCGGGGAGCTGTTTTTT.

The chain recombines TRBV5-1 with TRBJ2-3; 7 positions agree with TRBD1. Germline lookup yields CDR1 SGHRS and CDR2 YFSETQ. The CDR3 is 16 residues long. V lost 4 bases and J lost 1; bases outside the gene matches: 9. The CDR3 loop reads CASSTNRDRGTDTQYF. The CDR3 DNA reads TGCGCCAGCAGCACAAACCGGGACAGAGGCACAGATACGCAGTATTTT.

This chain uses TRBV6-1 with TRBJ2-3, with D perhaps given as TRBD1 or TRBD2 (5 bases each). V was trimmed by 6 bases and J by 0 bases, leaving 13 bases between them. CDR1 is MNHNS, CDR2 SASEGT, per germline. This CDR3 has 15 amino acids. The CDR3 loop reads CASRLMGTSTDTQYF. The CDR3, as DNA: TGTGCCAGCAGACTAATGGGGACCAGCACAGATACGCAGTATTTT.

The CDR3 spells CASTLGPLGYTF. The CDR3 DNA sequence: TGTGCCAGCACCCTGGGACCTCTGGGCTACACCTTC. The chain uses TRBV6-1 and TRBJ1-2; TRBD1 is a possible D gene (5 bases). V shed 7 bases and J shed 8 bases, with 14 bases lying between them. This CDR3 spans 12 amino acids. Germline V lookup: CDR1 MNHNS, CDR2 SASEGT.

The chain couples TRBV7-8 to TRBJ1-3, with TRBD1 matching over 12 bases. From germline, CDR1 is SGHVS and CDR2 FQNEAQ. This CDR3 spans 16 amino acids. V shed 4 bases and J 4 bases; nucleotides not matched to a gene: 5. The DNA for the CDR3 is TGTGCCAGCAGCTGGGGACAGGGGGCTTCGGGAAACACCATATATTTT. It translates to CASSWGQGASGNTIYF.

This clone has just a few counts. This chain joins TRBV6-1 and TRBJ2-7; D is ambiguous. The germline CDR1 and CDR2 sequences are MNHNS and SASEGT. Trimming removed 1 base at V and 2 bases at J, with 9 bases between. The CDR3 spans 14 residues. CDR3 protein: CASSEVNRAYEQYV. The CDR3 nucleotides are TGTGCCAGCAGTGAAGTGAACAGAGCCTACGAGCAGTACGTC.

V gene TRBV5-8 combines with J gene TRBJ2-5, with D possibly matching TRBD1 (6 bases). The J call could be wrong; TRBJ2-7 is a better fit for the DNA end. Germline V gene sequence: CDR1 SGHTS, CDR2 YDEGEE. CDR3 size: 13 residues. This chain's CDR3 is CARQGFRGTEQYF. The CDR3 DNA follows: TGTGCCAGGCAGGGTTTTAGGGGGACCGAGCAGTACTTC.

The V gene is TRBV27, the J gene TRBJ1-6; a weak D match, TRBD1 (5 bases). CDR1 and CDR2 from the germline V gene are MNHEY and SMNVEV (reference sequence). The length of the CDR3 is 14 residues. The V and J ends lost 3 bases and 6 bases respectively, with 9 bases between them. The CDR3 region has the DNA TGTGCCAGCAGTTTCCGGCAGGGTAATTCACCCCTCCACTTT. This translates into CASSFRQGNSPLHF.

The genes are TRBV11-2 and TRBJ2-1; D not resolved. Trimming took 1 base from V and 8 from J, leaving 15 bases between them. The germline V gene has CDR1 SGHAT and CDR2 FQNNGV. The CDR3 is 15 amino acids. The CDR3 loop is CASSLAAVPRDEQFF. The CDR3 DNA reads TGTGCCAGCAGCTTAGCGGCAGTCCCTAGGGATGAGCAGTTCTTC.

CDR3 in amino acids: CASSPPFRENTGELFF. The CDR3 DNA is TGTGCCAGCAGTCCCCCATTCAGGGAGAACACCGGGGAGCTGTTTTTT. The chain links TRBV27 to TRBJ2-2; possible D gene TRBD1, 5 bases. Trimming shortened V by 5 bases and J by 1 base, and 14 bases separated the two germline ends. The CDR3 is 16 amino acids. Germline V gene lookup returns CDR1 MNHEY and CDR2 SMNVEV (reference sequence).

The chain is built from TRBV5-1 and TRBJ2-2; unclear D gene. This CDR3 is 11 amino acids long. The germline V gene encodes CDR1 SGHRS and CDR2 YFSETQ. The V end lost 2 bases, the J end lost 10 bases, and 6 bases lay between the germline ends. CDR3 sequence: CASSFREELFF. The CDR3 nucleotides are TGCGCCAGCAGCTTTAGAGAGGAGCTGTTTTTT.